This T cell receptor (beta chain) appears in the sequencing data of a study of regulatory T cells in long-lasting Graves disease. The germline V gene encodes CDR1 MDHEN and CDR2 SYDVKM. This CDR3 is 16 amino acids long. V was shortened by 1 base and J by 8 bases, with 17 bases between the two germline ends. Regarding the study as a whole: Compared with new cases, persistent Graves' patients showed reduced TCR diversity. Limited samples may have lowered accuracy. Patients with persistent disease showed a bias toward TRBV28, TRBJ1-2 and TRBJ2-5.

This clonotype occurred many times. The antigen remains undetermined. Arm-PCR of CDR3 regions and iRepertoire HTBI primers were used to build TCR beta libraries. TCRdb re-derived calls from the multiplex PCR reads in MiXCR, one entry per CDR3 protein. The table shows some 350,000 distinct CDR3 sequences, with around 15% occurring only once. Time point here: newly diagnosed GD, antithyroid drugs for less than 3 months. The authors made the TCR library using RNA they extracted from PBMCs. The same data also contributed to another study, on T cells in Graves' hyperthyroidism and ophthalmopathy. This second study says: First-round RT-PCR targeting the TCR CDR3 was performed with the HTBI primer set.

The rearrangement uses TRBV28 and TRBJ2-2; D is unclear. This sequence originates from a woman in her late teens or twenties with Graves disease. This specimen consisted of peripheral blood mononuclear cells (PBMCs), obtained at new diagnosis, from a patient treated with antithyroid drugs. The CDR3 DNA reads as TGTGCCAGCAGTTTATTTTTCGGAAGGCTAATTGGGGAGCTGTTTTTT. Translation: CASSLFFGRLIGELFF.